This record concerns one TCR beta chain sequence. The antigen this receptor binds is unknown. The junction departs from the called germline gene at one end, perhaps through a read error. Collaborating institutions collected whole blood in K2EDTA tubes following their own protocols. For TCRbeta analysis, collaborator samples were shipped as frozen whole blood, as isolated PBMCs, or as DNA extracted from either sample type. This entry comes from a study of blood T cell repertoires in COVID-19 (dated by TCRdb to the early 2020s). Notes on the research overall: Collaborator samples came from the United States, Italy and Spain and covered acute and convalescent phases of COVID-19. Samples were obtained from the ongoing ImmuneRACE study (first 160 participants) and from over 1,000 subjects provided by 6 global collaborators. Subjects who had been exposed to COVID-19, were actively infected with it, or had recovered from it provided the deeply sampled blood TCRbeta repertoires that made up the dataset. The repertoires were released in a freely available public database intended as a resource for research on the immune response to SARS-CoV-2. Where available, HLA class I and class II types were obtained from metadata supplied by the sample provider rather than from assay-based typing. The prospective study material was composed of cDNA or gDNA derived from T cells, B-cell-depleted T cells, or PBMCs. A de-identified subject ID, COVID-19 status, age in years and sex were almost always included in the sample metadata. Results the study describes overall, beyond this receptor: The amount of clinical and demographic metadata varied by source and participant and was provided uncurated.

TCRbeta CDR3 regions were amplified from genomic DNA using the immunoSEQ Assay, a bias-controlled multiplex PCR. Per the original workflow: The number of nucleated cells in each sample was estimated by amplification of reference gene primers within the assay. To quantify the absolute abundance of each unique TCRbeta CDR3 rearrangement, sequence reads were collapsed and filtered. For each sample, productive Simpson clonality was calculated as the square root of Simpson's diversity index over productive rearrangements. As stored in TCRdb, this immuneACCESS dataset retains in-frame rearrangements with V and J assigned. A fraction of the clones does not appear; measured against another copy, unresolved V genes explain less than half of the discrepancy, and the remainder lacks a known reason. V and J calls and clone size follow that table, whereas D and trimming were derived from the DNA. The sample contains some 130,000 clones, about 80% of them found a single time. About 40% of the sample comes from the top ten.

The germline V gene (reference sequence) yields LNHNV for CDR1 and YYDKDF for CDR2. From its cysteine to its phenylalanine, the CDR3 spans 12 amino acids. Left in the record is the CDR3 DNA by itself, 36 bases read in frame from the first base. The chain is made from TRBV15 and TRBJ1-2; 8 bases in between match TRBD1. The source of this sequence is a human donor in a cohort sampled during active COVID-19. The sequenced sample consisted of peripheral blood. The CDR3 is CATSRDKGQEAF. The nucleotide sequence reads TGTGCCACCAGCAGAGATAAGGGACAGGAGGCCTTC.